Listed below are T cell receptor beta chains from one sample, sequenced in a study of CD8+CD57+ T cells in acquired aplastic anemia. TCRdb used MiXCR to reprocess the reads, holding one entry per CDR3 protein. The sample carries 150,000 to 200,000 distinct CDR3 sequences, roughly 50% recorded once. Sequencing input: sorted CD4+, CD8+, or CD8+CD57+ T cells (not recorded which) from PBMCs. The receptors originated from a human donor with aplastic anemia. Each CDR3 is given with its conserved first and last residue. Each record gives: V gene, clone size, J gene, D gene, CDR3 protein, CDR3 DNA. D genes are given only for firm matches. Clone size appears in some rows only: once, few, many, or a class for an expanded clone.

TRBV7-9	NA	TRBJ2-5	NA	CASSPRGPGGETQYF	TGTGCCAGCAGCCCACGGGGTCCCGGTGGAGAGACCCAGTACTTC
TRBV15	many	TRBJ2-7	NA	CATSRAGGPNEQYF	TGTGCCACCAGCAGAGCCGGGGGGCCAAACGAGCAGTACTTC
TRBV2	NA	TRBJ2-5	TRBD2	CAIQTSEQKTQYF	TGTGCCATACAAACTAGCGAACAAAAGACCCAGTACTTC
TRBV7-3	many	TRBJ1-2	NA	CASSLNQGRGYTF	TGTGCCAGCAGCCTGAACCAAGGGCGCGGCTACACCTTC
TRBV2	many	TRBJ1-6	NA	CASSRQENNSPLHF	TGTGCCAGCAGCCGACAGGAGAATAATTCACCCCTCCACTTT
TRBV20-1	NA	TRBJ1-5	NA	CSARPPGRYSNQPQHF	TGCAGTGCTAGACCACCAGGGAGATATAGCAATCAGCCCCAGCATTTT
TRBV19	NA	TRBJ2-3	TRBD2	CASSIGTRGDTQYF	TGTGCCAGTAGTATAGGGACTAGGGGCGATACGCAGTATTTT
TRBV20-1	NA	TRBJ2-7	TRBD2	CSAKRGAGYEQYF	TGCAGTGCCAAGCGGGGGGCCGGCTACGAGCAGTACTTC
TRBV24-1	few	TRBJ1-3	TRBD1	CATNRDRAVERGNTIYF	TGTGCCACCAACCGGGACAGGGCCGTAGAACGTGGAAACACCATATATTTT
TRBV5-1	many	TRBJ2-7	NA	CASSYRGPPYEQYF	TGCGCCAGCAGTTATCGGGGTCCCCCCTACGAGCAGTACTTC
TRBV4-1	NA	TRBJ2-3	TRBD2	CASSQRGLTGNTDTQYF	TGCGCCAGCAGCCAGAGGGGACTAACGGGAAACACAGATACGCAGTATTTT
TRBV7-3	few	TRBJ2-4	NA	CASSPPIGQDIQYF	TGTGCCAGCTCACCACCGATCGGCCAGGACATTCAGTACTTC
TRBV20-1	many	TRBJ2-1	NA	CSARRSGPYNEQFF	TGCAGTGCTAGACGAAGCGGACCGTACAATGAGCAGTTCTTC
TRBV2	once	TRBJ1-1	NA	CASIRGVDTEAFF	TGTGCCAGCATCAGGGGCGTGGACACTGAAGCTTTCTTT
TRBV2	NA	TRBJ2-7	NA	CASSGFGGRVAYEQYF	TGTGCCAGCAGTGGTTTCGGGGGCAGAGTCGCCTACGAGCAGTACTTC
TRBV7-9	few	TRBJ1-1	TRBD1	CASSLEGTGVEAFF	TGTGCCAGCAGCTTAGAAGGGACAGGAGTTGAAGCTTTCTTT
TRBV25-1	NA	TRBJ1-2	NA	CASSDRGVTKANYGYTF	TGTGCCAGCAGTGATAGGGGAGTTACGAAAGCTAACTATGGCTACACCTTC
TRBV3-1	once	TRBJ2-7	NA	CASSQEGSSYEQYF	TGTGCCAGCAGCCAAGAGGGGAGTTCCTACGAGCAGTACTTC
TRBV7-9	many	TRBJ2-2	TRBD2	CASSWDYEELFF	TGTGCCAGCAGTTGGGACTACGAGGAGCTGTTTTTT
TRBV20-1	NA	TRBJ1-3	TRBD1	CSASDLRDSSGNTIYF	TGCAGTGCCTCCGACTTGAGGGACAGCTCTGGAAACACCATATATTTT
TRBV2	few	TRBJ1-6	NA	CASSGNNSPLHF	TGTGCCAGCAGTGGTAATAATTCACCCCTCCACTTT